A selection of T cell receptor beta chains follows, all from one sample in a study of cytomegalovirus exposure and HLA in healthy donors. Data came from immunoSEQ multiplex PCR; TCRdb stores just in-frame clones and leaves some out. The sample holds about 190,000 clones, around 82% seen once. What was sequenced was PBMCs. These receptors were obtained from a man younger than 35 in good health and CMV-seronegative. CDR3s include the opening cysteine and the closing phenylalanine or tryptophan.

J: TRBJ2-4
V: TRBV9
CDR3: CASSVGLGSIQYF

J: TRBJ2-5
V: TRBV7-9
CDR3: CASSPAETQYF

J: TRBJ2-1
V: TRBV19
CDR3: CASSASRGTDNEQFF

J: TRBJ2-3
V: TRBV4-2
CDR3: CASRTSGRGADTQYF

J: TRBJ2-7
V: TRBV28
CDR3: CASTKDRASTYEQYF

J: TRBJ1-5
V: TRBV13
CDR3: CASSLGGVNQPQHF

J: TRBJ1-4
V: TRBV6-1
CDR3: CASSLERANEKLFF

J: TRBJ2-1
V: TRBV27
CDR3: CASKTGVTYNEQFF

J: TRBJ2-1
V: TRBV5-8
CDR3: CASSLEVGQFF

J: TRBJ1-1
V: TRBV27
CDR3: CASSLSGTGNTEAFF

J: TRBJ1-1
V: TRBV11-1
CDR3: CASSSYGQGDMNTEAFF

J: TRBJ2-5
V: TRBV14
CDR3: CASSIGGQLQETQYF

J: TRBJ2-2
V: TRBV7-6
CDR3: CASSLEAGATGELFF

J: TRBJ1-6
V: TRBV10-3
CDR3: CAISPGRPYNSPLHF

J: TRBJ2-2
V: TRBV11-3
CDR3: CASSLGAGRTPKMNTGELFF

J: TRBJ1-2
V: TRBV29-1
CDR3: CSVSLGDDYGYTF

J: TRBJ2-3
V: TRBV6-1
CDR3: CASKRQYDTDTQYF

J: TRBJ1-2
V: TRBV9
CDR3: CASSVGTGGTGYTF

J: TRBJ2-1
V: TRBV30
CDR3: CAWGGTGARNEQFF

J: TRBJ2-7
V: TRBV29-1
CDR3: CSVVRGPLEQYF

J: TRBJ2-3
V: TRBV7-6
CDR3: CASSLAEGQGDTDTQYF

J: TRBJ2-5
V: TRBV4-1
CDR3: CASSHTQGVQETQYF

J: TRBJ1-6
V: TRBV27
CDR3: CASSLGTVYNSPLHF

J: TRBJ2-7
V: TRBV4-2
CDR3: CASSQALSSYEQYF

J: TRBJ2-7
V: TRBV7-3
CDR3: CASSSFSPLAGVPYEQYF

J: TRBJ1-6
V: TRBV19
CDR3: CASTNGEGSPLHF

J: TRBJ1-5
V: TRBV28
CDR3: CASITGSYQPQHF

J: TRBJ1-1
V: TRBV5-1
CDR3: CASSLELTHSEAFF

J: TRBJ1-1
V: TRBV10-3
CDR3: CAISEPEGDRAAFF

J: TRBJ1-2
V: TRBV6-5
CDR3: CASSYLRTGGGYGYTF

J: TRBJ1-4
V: TRBV4-3
CDR3: CASSQRGQGATNEKLFF

J: TRBJ1-2
V: TRBV29-1
CDR3: CSVVAGSSYGYTF

J: TRBJ2-1
V: TRBV19
CDR3: CASNPGQRDNEQFF

J: TRBJ2-1
V: TRBV11-2
CDR3: CASGLSPSVEQFF

J: TRBJ1-2
V: TRBV7-8
CDR3: CASSLKDRGSHGYTF

J: TRBJ2-5
V: TRBV5-1
CDR3: CASSLPSGGQETQYF

J: TRBJ1-3
V: TRBV10-3
CDR3: CAIRTGDSSGNTIYF

J: TRBJ2-7
V: TRBV6-1
CDR3: CASRGLAAAPYEQYF

J: TRBJ2-1
V: TRBV15
CDR3: CATSRDLAGGVNEQFF